This T cell receptor beta chain is drawn from a study of T-cell reconstitution after alpha-beta-depleted transplantation in children. This clonotype was observed a handful of times. The antigen is undetermined. Unique molecular identifiers were used in preparing the TCRbeta library. TCRdb reanalysed the PCR reads using MiXCR and keeps one entry per CDR3 protein. In the table there are 200,000 to 300,000 distinct CDR3 sequences, more than 20% of which are singletons. The CDR3 is 18 residues long. Losses at the gene ends were 1 base for V and 3 bases for J; bases not matched to a gene: 17. In germline, CDR1 is DFQATT, CDR2 SNEGSKA (reference sequence). Findings of the study overall: At one year after transplant, newly produced T cells mostly accounted for T-cell counts and diversity.

The sequences come from PBMCs, mostly from graft donor cells, collected 360 days after TCRalphabeta/CD19-depleted stem cell transplant. This clonotype originated in a female patient aged 2 to 10 who had a stem cell transplant for congenital amegakaryocytic thrombocytopenia, so the T cells may come from the graft donor. The genes are TRBV20-1 and TRBJ1-1; 7 nucleotides align to TRBD1. The CDR3: CSARGPRQGGTEDTEAFF. For the CDR3, the DNA is TGCAGTGCTAGAGGCCCCAGACAGGGTGGGACCGAGGACACTGAAGCTTTCTTT.